This T cell receptor (beta chain) appears in the sequencing data of a study of glioma-infiltrating T cells. The V end was cut by 3 bases, the J end by 3 bases, with 9 bases between. Germline loops: CDR1 LGHDT, CDR2 YNNKEL (reference sequence). This CDR3 has 14 residues. The iRepertoire nested amplicon-rescue multiplex PCR amplified TCR alpha and beta CDR3s from RNA. Input was 100-400 ng of tissue mRNA or PBMC total RNA. TCRdb fed the multiplex PCR reads into MiXCR, producing one record per CDR3 protein. Here the sample spans fewer than 200,000 distinct CDR3 sequences, around 40% being singletons. This TCR was recovered from a human donor with low-grade glioma or glioblastoma, undergoing nonglioma brain surgery, or in good health (not recorded which). This chain connects TRBV3-1 to TRBJ1-5; D gene uncertain. The sequencing input was glioma tissue, nonneoplastic brain tissue, or PBMCs (not recorded which). CDR3 protein: CASSHGRINQPQHF. Written as DNA, the CDR3 is TGTGCCAGCAGCCATGGTCGGATCAATCAGCCCCAGCATTTT.